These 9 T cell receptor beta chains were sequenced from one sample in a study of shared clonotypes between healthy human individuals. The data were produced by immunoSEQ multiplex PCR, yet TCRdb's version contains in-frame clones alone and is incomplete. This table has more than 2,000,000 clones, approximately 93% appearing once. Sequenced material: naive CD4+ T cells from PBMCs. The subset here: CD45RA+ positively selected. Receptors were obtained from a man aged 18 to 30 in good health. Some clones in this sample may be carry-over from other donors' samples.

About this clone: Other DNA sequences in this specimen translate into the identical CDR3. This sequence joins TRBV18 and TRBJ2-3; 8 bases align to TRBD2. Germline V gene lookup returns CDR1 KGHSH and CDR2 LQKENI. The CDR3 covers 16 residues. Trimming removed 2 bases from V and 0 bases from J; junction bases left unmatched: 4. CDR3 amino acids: CASSPGTSGSTDTQYF. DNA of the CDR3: TGTGCCAGCTCACCAGGTACTAGCGGAAGCACAGATACGCAGTATTTT.

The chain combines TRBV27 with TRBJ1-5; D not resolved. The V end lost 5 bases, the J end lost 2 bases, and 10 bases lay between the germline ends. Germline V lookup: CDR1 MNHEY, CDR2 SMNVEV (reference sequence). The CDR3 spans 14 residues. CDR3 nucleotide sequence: TGTGCCAGCAGTGGACTACAGCGCAATCAGCCCCAGCATTTT. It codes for CASSGLQRNQPQHF.

The CDR3, as DNA: TGCACCAGCAGCCAAGTTAACGACACAAAATCCAAAAACATTCAGTACTTC. It is translated as CTSSQVNDTKSKNIQYF. The chain links TRBV1 to TRBJ2-4; the DNA was not used to check the table's D call, TRBD1. TRBV1 is listed as a pseudogene. The CDR3 loop spans 17 amino acids.

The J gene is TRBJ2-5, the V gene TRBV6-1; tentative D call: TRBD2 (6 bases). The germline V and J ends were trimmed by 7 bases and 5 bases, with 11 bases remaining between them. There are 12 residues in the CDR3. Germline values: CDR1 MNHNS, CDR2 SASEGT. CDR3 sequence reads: CASNQGRETQYF. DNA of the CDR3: TGTGCCAGCAATCAAGGGAGGGAGACCCAGTACTTC.

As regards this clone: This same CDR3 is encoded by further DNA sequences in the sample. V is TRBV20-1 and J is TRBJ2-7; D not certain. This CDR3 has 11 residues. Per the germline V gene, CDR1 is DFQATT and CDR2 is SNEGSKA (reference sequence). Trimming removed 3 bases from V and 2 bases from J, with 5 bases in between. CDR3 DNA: TGCAGTGCTAGTGCTGCCTACGAGCAGTACTTC. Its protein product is CSASAAYEQYF.

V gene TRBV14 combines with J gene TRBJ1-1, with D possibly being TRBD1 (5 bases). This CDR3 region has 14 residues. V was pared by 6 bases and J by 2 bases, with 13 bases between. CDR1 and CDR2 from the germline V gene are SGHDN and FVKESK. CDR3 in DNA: TGTGCCAGCAGTCACAGGAGATACAACACTGAAGCTTTCTTT. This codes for CASSHRRYNTEAFF.

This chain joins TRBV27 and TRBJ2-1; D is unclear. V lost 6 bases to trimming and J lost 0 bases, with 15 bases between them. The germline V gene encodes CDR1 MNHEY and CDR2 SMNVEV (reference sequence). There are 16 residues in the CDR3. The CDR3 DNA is TGTGCCAGCAGGCTTACACCAGCAGGCTCCTACAATGAGCAGTTCTTC. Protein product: CASRLTPAGSYNEQFF.

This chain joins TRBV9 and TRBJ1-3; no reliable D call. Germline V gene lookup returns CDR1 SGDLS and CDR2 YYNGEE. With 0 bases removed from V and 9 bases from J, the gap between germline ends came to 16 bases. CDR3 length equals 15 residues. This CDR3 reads CASSVVQSSWATIYF. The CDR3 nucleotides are TGTGCCAGCAGCGTAGTACAGAGCTCCTGGGCCACCATATATTTT.

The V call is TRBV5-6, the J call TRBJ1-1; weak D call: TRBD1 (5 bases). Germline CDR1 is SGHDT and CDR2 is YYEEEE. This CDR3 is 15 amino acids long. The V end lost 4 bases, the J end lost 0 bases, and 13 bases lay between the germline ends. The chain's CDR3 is CASSVRGVVNTEAFF. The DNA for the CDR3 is TGTGCCAGCAGCGTACGAGGGGTCGTGAACACTGAAGCTTTCTTT. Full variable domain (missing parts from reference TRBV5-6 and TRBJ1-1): DAGVTQSPTHLIKTRGQQVTLRCSPKSGHDTVSWYQQALGQGPQFIFQYYEEEERQRGNFPDRFSGHQFPNYSSELNVNALLLGDSALYLCASSVRGVVNTEAFFGQGTRLTVV.